This passage covers 30 T cell receptor beta chains from one sample sequenced in a study of T cell responses to AZD1222 COVID-19 vaccine. Libraries were prepared by immunoSEQ multiplex PCR; TCRdb keeps only in-frame clonotypes and omits some of them. The sample carries under 150,000 clones, roughly 90% recorded once. The sample was peripheral blood, taken on day 0 of AZD1222 vaccination. Source of these receptors: an adult in good health.

J is TRBJ1-2 and V is TRBV5-4; unclear D gene. V was shortened by 4 bases and J by 9 bases, with 19 bases between the two germline ends. Germline V lookup: CDR1 SGHNT, CDR2 YYREEE (reference sequence). The CDR3 contains 14 residues. The CDR3 here is CASSQGGSIGSYTF. CDR3 sequence (DNA): TGTGCCAGCAGCCAAGGAGGGTCTATAGGGAGCTACACCTTC.

The V gene is TRBV5-6, the J gene TRBJ2-1; D is unresolved. V was clipped by 0 bases and J by 7 bases, with 11 bases between them. The germline CDR1 and CDR2 sequences are SGHDT and YYEEEE. The CDR3 is 14 amino acids. The CDR3 reads CASSLGLVTNEQFF. CDR3 coding DNA: TGTGCCAGCAGCTTGGGACTCGTTACGAATGAGCAGTTCTTC.

This chain joins TRBV20-1 and TRBJ2-3, with D hard to call. Germline CDR1 reads DFQATT; CDR2 reads SNEGSKA (reference sequence). With 1 base removed from V and 4 bases from J, the gap between germline ends came to 3 bases. The CDR3 is 11 residues long. The CDR3 here is CSARVADTQYF. The CDR3 nucleotides read TGCAGTGCTAGAGTAGCAGATACGCAGTATTTT.

The rearrangement joins TRBV30 to TRBJ1-5, with 10 positions matching TRBD1. CDR3 length: 17 amino acids. Unmatched junction bases numbered 11, after V lost 3 bases and J lost 3 bases. Germline V gene data show CDR1 as GTSNPN and CDR2 as SVGIG (reference sequence). The CDR3 coding sequence is TGTGCCTGGAGGAGACAAACCGGGACAGGGGTCAATCAGCCCCAGCATTTT. This encodes CAWRRQTGTGVNQPQHF.

With respect to this clone: Within the sample, other DNA sequences also encode this same CDR3. The chain carries TRBV10-3 and TRBJ1-5, with TRBD1 matching 10 bases. Germline values: CDR1 ENHRY, CDR2 SYGVKD. CDR3 length equals 15 residues. Trimming took 3 bases from V and 2 from J; bases not matched to a gene: 1. The CDR3 spells CAISEGTGGNQPQHF. CDR3 coding DNA: TGTGCCATCAGTGAAGGGACAGGGGGCAATCAGCCCCAGCATTTT.

The V call is TRBV2, the J call TRBJ2-5, with no clear D. V was pared by 5 bases and J by 1 base, with 8 bases between. CDR1 is SNHLY, CDR2 FYNNEI, per germline. The CDR3 extends over 13 amino acids. The CDR3 loop is CASSWALQETQYF. The CDR3 DNA reads as TGTGCCAGCAGTTGGGCGCTCCAAGAGACCCAGTACTTC.

The rearrangement links TRBV7-2 to TRBJ2-1; D tentatively reads TRBD1 or TRBD2 (5 bases each). The germline V gene has CDR1 SGHTA and CDR2 FQGNSA. The CDR3 is made up of 15 amino acids. V lost 5 bases and J lost 7, with 18 bases in between. The CDR3 DNA sequence: TGTGCCAGCAGCCCCGACGGGACGACGGGGAATGAGCAGTTCTTC. Protein: CASSPDGTTGNEQFF.

This clone was seen just once. V is TRBV5-5 and J is TRBJ2-7, with a weak D call TRBD2 (5 bases). This CDR3 region has 13 residues. CDR1 is SGHKS, CDR2 YYEKEE, per germline (reference sequence). The V and J ends lost 0 bases and 5 bases respectively, with 9 bases between them. CDR3 region: CASSLAGENEQYF. CDR3 bases: TGTGCCAGCAGCTTGGCCGGGGAGAACGAGCAGTACTTC.

The chain uses TRBV19 and TRBJ1-2, with 9 bases fitting TRBD1. In germline, CDR1 is LNHDA, CDR2 SQIVND (reference sequence). This CDR3 has 12 amino acids. Losses at the gene ends were 7 bases for V and 12 bases for J; bases not matched to a gene: 9. The CDR3 sequence is CASNLRDRVHTF. The CDR3, as DNA: TGTGCCAGTAATCTCCGGGACAGGGTTCACACCTTC.

The chain is built from TRBV6-1 and TRBJ1-1, with a possible D match to TRBD1 (5 bases). Per the germline V gene, CDR1 is MNHNS and CDR2 is SASEGT. Trimming removed 2 bases from V and 8 bases from J, with 15 bases in between. The CDR3 is 14 amino acids. CDR3 in DNA: TGTGCCAGCAGTGAAAGGGCAGGGAAAAGGGAAGCTTTCTTT. Its translation: CASSERAGKREAFF.

This chain links TRBV4-1 with TRBJ2-5; D call uncertain. Deletions cut 1 base from V and 2 bases from J, with 14 bases between. Germline V CDR1 and CDR2: MGHRA, YSYEKL. The CDR3 length is 16 residues. The CDR3 DNA sequence: TGCGCCAGCAGCCAAGCGTCCGTCGGTACGCAAGAGACCCAGTACTTC. Residues: CASSQASVGTQETQYF.

The gene calls are TRBV9 and TRBJ1-2; TRBD1 is a possible D gene (6 bases). The CDR3 loop spans 16 amino acids. The germline V and J ends were trimmed by 0 bases and 6 bases, with 18 bases remaining between them. Germline assignment: CDR1 SGDLS and CDR2 YYNGEE. This CDR3 reads CASSVAPRGTKDGYTF. The CDR3, as DNA: TGTGCCAGCAGCGTAGCCCCCCGGGGGACAAAGGATGGCTACACCTTC.

The chain is built from TRBV19 and TRBJ1-2; 7 bases fit TRBD1. There are 14 residues in the CDR3. In germline, CDR1 is LNHDA, CDR2 SQIVND (reference sequence). Trimming at V came to 8 bases and at J to 5 bases, leaving 11 bases not matched to a gene. CDR3 sequence reads: CASGTSHRGYGYTF. The CDR3 nucleotides read TGTGCCAGTGGAACATCGCACAGGGGATATGGCTACACCTTC.

The rearrangement joins TRBV4-1 to TRBJ2-2; 7 bases match TRBD2. Trimming took 4 bases from V and 2 from J; bases not matched to a gene: 7. This CDR3 contains 16 residues. Looked up from germline, CDR1 is MGHRA and CDR2 is YSYEKL. CDR3 in DNA: TGCGCCAGCAGCCGAGACCCGGGAGGTAACACCGGGGAGCTGTTTTTT. This encodes CASSRDPGGNTGELFF.

The rearrangement joins TRBV7-9 to TRBJ2-7; 12 bases are shared with TRBD2. The germline CDR1 and CDR2 sequences are SEHNR and FQNEAQ (reference sequence). V gave up 1 base and J gave up 5 bases; unmatched junction bases: 9. This CDR3 has 17 amino acids. CDR3 residues: CASSLVLAGGPGDEQYF. The CDR3 DNA is TGTGCCAGCAGCTTAGTTCTAGCGGGAGGGCCTGGGGACGAGCAGTACTTC.

The chain employs TRBV29-1 and TRBJ1-4; D gene ambiguous. V lost 1 base and J 8 bases, leaving 11 bases between the germline ends. The CDR3 is 13 residues long. The germline V gene encodes CDR1 SQVTM and CDR2 ANQGSEA. In DNA form, the CDR3 reads TGCAGCGTTGAAGGGACGGTTGGGGAAAAACTGTTTTTT. Translating gives CSVEGTVGEKLFF. Full variable domain (outside the CDR3, taken from reference TRBV29-1 and TRBJ1-4): SAVISQKPSRDICQRGTSLTIQCQVDSQVTMMFWYRQQPGQSLTLIATANQGSEATYESGFVIDKFPISRPNLTFSTLTVSNMSPEDSSIYLCSVEGTVGEKLFFGSGTQLSVL.

The V call is TRBV5-6, the J call TRBJ2-3; 8 bases are a match to TRBD2. V shed 2 bases and J 2 bases; nucleotides not matched to a gene: 7. CDR1 and CDR2 (germline): SGHDT, YYEEEE. The CDR3 has 16 amino acids. Written as DNA, the CDR3 is TGTGCCAGCAGCTTCCCACTAGCGGAAAACACAGATACGCAGTATTTT. Amino acids: CASSFPLAENTDTQYF.

This rearrangement joins TRBV6-2 or TRBV6-3 to TRBJ2-3; D not resolved. The CDR3 is 13 amino acids. The germline V and J ends were trimmed by 2 bases and 6 bases, with 9 bases remaining between them. Germline V gene data show CDR1 as MNHEY and CDR2 as SVGEGT. CDR3 nucleotides: TGTGCCAGCAGTTACGTGCCCCGGGATACGCAGTATTTT. Its protein is CASSYVPRDTQYF.

V is TRBV2 and J is TRBJ2-5; no firm D call. V lost 7 bases to trimming and J lost 5 bases, with 14 bases between them. CDR3 size: 13 residues. CDR1 and CDR2 (germline): SNHLY, FYNNEI. The CDR3 is CASIMEVSETQYF. In DNA, the CDR3 is TGTGCCAGCATAATGGAAGTTTCGGAGACCCAGTACTTC.

This clone was recorded a few times. The V call is TRBV7-9, the J call TRBJ2-1, with D possibly called TRBD1 or TRBD2 (6 bases each). The CDR3 has 18 amino acids. V lost 1 base to trimming and J lost 8 bases, with 24 bases between them. Germline V CDR1 and CDR2: SEHNR, FQNEAQ (reference sequence). The CDR3 reads CASSLGRGGRSTTDEQFF. The CDR3 DNA reads as TGTGCCAGCAGCTTAGGGAGAGGGGGGAGGTCTACCACCGATGAGCAGTTCTTC.

About this clone: The sample contains more than one DNA sequence encoding this CDR3. This sequence joins TRBV27 and TRBJ1-1; the D gene is possibly TRBD1 (6 bases). This CDR3 is 13 amino acids long. V was trimmed by 5 bases and J by 1 base, leaving 8 bases between them. Germline lookup yields CDR1 MNHEY and CDR2 SMNVEV (reference sequence). The CDR3 spells CASSLRGNTEAFF. The CDR3 coding sequence is TGTGCCAGCAGTCTCAGGGGGAACACTGAAGCTTTCTTT.

V gene TRBV9 combines with J gene TRBJ2-5, with D possibly being TRBD2 (5 bases). Trimming cost V 7 bases and J 0 bases, with 7 bases left between them. CDR1 SGDLS and CDR2 YYNGEE come from the germline V gene. This CDR3 contains 12 residues. In nucleotides, the CDR3 is TGTGCCAGCTCGAGGGACCAAGAGACCCAGTACTTC. Translated, it gives CASSRDQETQYF.

In regard to this clone: Germline is not matched at one junction end, which may reflect a read error. V is TRBV5-1 and J is TRBJ2-1, with 7 bases matching TRBD2. Germline CDR1 reads SGHRS; CDR2 reads YFSETQ. This CDR3 comprises 15 residues. This chain's CDR3 is CASSLAGAGYNEQFF. CDR3 bases: TGCGCCAGCAGTTTGGCGGGAGCAGGATACAATGAGCAGTTCTTC.

Notes on this clone: The junction departs from germline at one end; a sequencing error may be responsible. The V gene is TRBV6-2 or TRBV6-3, the J gene TRBJ2-1, with D possibly TRBD2 on 5 matching bases. Looked up from germline, CDR1 is MNHEY and CDR2 is SVGEGT. CDR3 length: 11 amino acids. CDR3 sequence reads: CASSFGSLILF. CDR3 DNA sequence: TGTGCCAGCAGTTTTGGGAGCCTAATCCTCTTC.

The chain is built from TRBV4-3 and TRBJ2-7; 10 bases match TRBD1. V lost 5 bases and J lost 2; bases outside the gene matches: 6. The CDR3 contains 15 residues. CDR1 and CDR2 from the germline V gene are LGHNA and YSLEER. The CDR3 protein is CASSDGTGVTYEQYF. CDR3 in DNA: TGCGCCAGCAGCGATGGGACAGGGGTTACCTACGAGCAGTACTTC.

The chain joins TRBV18 to TRBJ1-3; D unclear. Germline V gene sequence: CDR1 KGHSH, CDR2 LQKENI. There are 17 residues in the CDR3. Trimming removed 3 bases at V and 0 bases at J, with 15 bases between. In DNA form, the CDR3 reads TGTGCCAGCTCACCCCAAGTAGAGACCCGCTCTGGAAACACCATATATTTT. Its protein is CASSPQVETRSGNTIYF.

This chain connects TRBV19 to TRBJ1-2; tentatively, D is TRBD1 (6 bases). V shed 4 bases and J shed 7 bases, with 13 bases lying between them. The CDR3 runs 13 residues. Germline CDR1 is LNHDA and CDR2 is SQIVND (reference sequence). In DNA, the CDR3 is TGTGCCAGTAGTACCCCCCTACAGGGTGGCTACACCTTC. This translates into CASSTPLQGGYTF.

This rearrangement joins TRBV6-2 or TRBV6-3 to TRBJ1-3; the D is unclear. V lost 6 bases and J 1 base, leaving 13 bases between the germline ends. The CDR3 is made up of 15 amino acids. Germline V CDR1 and CDR2: MNHEY, SVGEGT. CDR3 nucleotide sequence: TGTGCCAGCAGCCCTGGACCGTATTCTGGAAACACCATATATTTT. Its translation is CASSPGPYSGNTIYF.

This clone was seen once. V is TRBV18 and J is TRBJ1-1, with a possible D match to TRBD1 (5 bases). This CDR3 region has 14 residues. Trimming left V 4 bases short and J 1 base short, with 10 bases between. The germline CDR1 and CDR2 sequences are KGHSH and LQKENI. The CDR3 reads CASSLAQANTEAFF. CDR3 in DNA: TGTGCCAGCTCACTGGCACAGGCGAACACTGAAGCTTTCTTT.

The V and J genes are TRBV29-1 and TRBJ2-4; D is perhaps TRBD1 (6 bases). Germline CDR1 and CDR2: SQVTM and ANQGSEA. The CDR3 loop spans 12 amino acids. Deletions cut 3 bases from V and 7 bases from J, with 10 bases between. The CDR3 protein is CSVDGQGNIQYF. The CDR3 DNA reads as TGCAGCGTTGACGGTCAGGGGAACATTCAGTACTTC.